This T cell receptor (beta chain) was found in a study of T cell responses to AZD1222 COVID-19 vaccine. Study observations and caveats: Donors were chiefly white British, with a greater number of females, and clonal diversity was perhaps underestimated.

Only a few counts were recorded for this clone. The antigen remains undetermined. TCRdb keeps only in-frame clones here, not all; method: immunoSEQ multiplex PCR. Among some 150,000 clones listed, around 90% were seen once. The sample here was peripheral blood, taken on day 0 of AZD1222 vaccination. The clonotype comes from an adult in good health.

The CDR3 sequence is CASSVKAVSVDEQFF. The CDR3 coding sequence is TGTGCCAGCAGCGTTAAAGCGGTGTCGGTGGATGAGCAGTTCTTC. The chain couples TRBV9 to TRBJ2-1; TRBD2 might be the D (5 bases). Germline CDR1 reads SGDLS; CDR2 reads YYNGEE. V lost 2 bases and J 8 bases, leaving 17 bases between the germline ends. The CDR3 covers 15 residues.